The 30 T cell receptor beta chains below all came from one sample that was sequenced in a study of shared clonotypes between healthy human individuals. The assay was immunoSEQ multiplex PCR, and TCRdb's table has in-frame clones only and misses some. Of roughly 1 million clones listed, 70% to 80% are singletons. Sequencing was carried out using memory CD4+ T cells sorted from blood. Subset noted: CD45RA-negative fraction. The receptors shown here come from a man aged 18 to 29 in good health.

This chain joins TRBV28 and TRBJ1-2; D is unresolved. The CDR3 loop spans 13 amino acids. Per germline, CDR1 MDHEN and CDR2 SYDVKM. V shed 6 bases and J shed 8 bases, with 16 bases lying between them. For the CDR3, the DNA is TGTGCCAGCAGCCTGGACCCGTTTGGGGGCTACACCTTC. It specifies CASSLDPFGGYTF.

This rearrangement joins TRBV28 to TRBJ1-6, with D possibly being TRBD1 (6 bases). The CDR3 covers 18 residues. The V end lost 7 bases, the J end lost 0 bases, and 19 bases lay between the germline ends. CDR1 MDHEN and CDR2 SYDVKM come from the germline V gene. Here the CDR3 DNA reads TGTGCCAGCACCGATATAGGTCAGGGGATCTCCTATAATTCACCCCTCCACTTT. Protein: CASTDIGQGISYNSPLHF. Full variable domain (missing parts from reference TRBV28 and TRBJ1-6): DVKVTQSSRYLVKRTGEKVFLECVQDMDHENMFWYRQDPGLGLRLIYFSYDVKMKEKGDIPEGYSVSREKKERFSLILESASTNQTSMYLCASTDIGQGISYNSPLHFGNGTRLTVT.

This clone appeared once. V and J are TRBV4-3 and TRBJ2-4, with TRBD1 matching 10 bases. The germline V gene encodes CDR1 LGHNA and CDR2 YSLEER. V lost 2 bases to trimming and J lost 1 base; unmatched junction nucleotides: 11. CDR3 size: 19 residues. The CDR3, as DNA: TGCGCCAGCAGCCAACTAGGGACAGGGGTGCAGGGGGCCAAAAACATTCAGTACTTC. Translating it yields CASSQLGTGVQGAKNIQYF.

As regards this clone: The same CDR3 arises from other DNA sequences in this sample as well. The chain recombines TRBV11-2 with TRBJ2-2, with a weak D call TRBD1 (5 bases). Germline V gene sequence: CDR1 SGHAT, CDR2 FQNNGV. The germline V and J ends were trimmed by 1 base and 5 bases, with 5 bases remaining between them. The CDR3 runs to 13 residues. The CDR3 region has the DNA TGTGCCAGCAGCTTAGCAGGGACCGGGGAGCTGTTTTTT. Translating it yields CASSLAGTGELFF.

This clone was counted only a few times. The chain carries TRBV5-8 and TRBJ1-2, with D possibly being TRBD1 (6 bases). Germline CDR1 is SGHTS and CDR2 is YDEGEE. The V gene lost 3 bases and the J gene lost 8 bases, with 14 bases spanning the gap. The CDR3 has 13 residues. The CDR3 loop reads CASSSTGVWGYTF. The CDR3, as DNA: TGTGCCAGCAGCTCGACAGGAGTATGGGGCTACACCTTC.

The chain combines TRBV6-5 with TRBJ1-3; TRBD1 agrees at 8 bases. Trimming took 0 bases from V and 4 from J; bases not matched to a gene: 2. The CDR3 runs 15 residues. In germline, CDR1 is MNHEY, CDR2 SVGAGI. The DNA of the CDR3 is TGTGCCAGCAGTTACTCTCCAGGGGGCGGAAACACCATATATTTT. This encodes CASSYSPGGGNTIYF.

V is TRBV5-1 and J is TRBJ1-4, with a possible D match to TRBD1 (6 bases). The germline V and J ends were trimmed by 4 bases and 8 bases, with 18 bases remaining between them. The CDR3 sequence is 15 residues long. Germline CDR1 is SGHRS and CDR2 is YFSETQ. CDR3 amino acids: CASSANTGSGEKLFF. CDR3 in DNA: TGCGCCAGCAGCGCTAATACAGGGTCGGGCGAAAAACTGTTTTTT.

This clone was seen more than once but under ten times. The chain uses TRBV2 and TRBJ2-1; 11 nucleotides match TRBD2. CDR1 is SNHLY, CDR2 FYNNEI, per germline. V trimming: 2 bases; J trimming: 12 bases; junction bases outside the gene matches: 3. The CDR3 is 13 amino acids. The CDR3 sequence is CASSESGLAGQFF. Here the CDR3 DNA reads TGTGCCAGCAGTGAATCCGGACTAGCGGGGCAGTTCTTC. The complete variable domain, with remaining parts taken from reference TRBV2 and TRBJ2-1, reads EPEVTQTPSHQVTQMGQEVILRCVPISNHLYFYWYRQILGQKVEFLVSFYNNEISEKSEIFDDQFSVERPDGSNFTLKIRSTKLEDSAMYFCASSESGLAGQFFGPGTRLTVL.

This clone was detected only a few times. Other nucleotide sequences in the sample specify the same CDR3. The chain employs TRBV5-1 and TRBJ1-1; D is uncertain. Trimming removed 7 bases at V and 3 bases at J, with 7 bases between. The length of the CDR3 is 11 residues. Germline V gene lookup returns CDR1 SGHRS and CDR2 YFSETQ. Here the CDR3 reads CASRIDTEAFF. The CDR3 bases are TGCGCCAGCCGCATTGACACTGAAGCTTTCTTT.

This clone was observed a few times. The J gene is TRBJ1-5, the V gene TRBV19; D is unresolved. Trimming took off 7 bases at V and 3 bases at J, with 22 bases between the two ends. CDR3 length equals 17 residues. In germline, CDR1 is LNHDA, CDR2 SQIVND (reference sequence). CDR3 coding DNA: TGTGCCAGTACCCTAGGGAGGGCCGCTAGAGACAATCAGCCCCAGCATTTT. It codes for CASTLGRAARDNQPQHF. Variable domain in full (rest from reference TRBV19 and TRBJ1-5): DGGITQSPKYLFRKEGQNVTLSCEQNLNHDAMYWYRQDPGQGLRLIYYSQIVNDFQKGDIAEGYSVSREKKESFPLTVTSAQKNPTAFYLCASTLGRAARDNQPQHFGDGTRLSIL.

The chain employs TRBV18 and TRBJ2-1; D is unresolved. Germline CDR1 is KGHSH and CDR2 is LQKENI. With 2 bases removed from V and 1 base from J, the gap between germline ends came to 9 bases. The CDR3 loop spans 15 amino acids. In DNA form, the CDR3 reads TGTGCCAGCTCACCAGAACTAACTTCCTACAATGAGCAGTTCTTC. Residues: CASSPELTSYNEQFF.

The rearrangement uses TRBV14 and TRBJ2-7; D unresolved. The CDR3 covers 15 residues. Germline CDR1 SGHDN, CDR2 FVKESK. V was cut by 2 bases and J by 4 bases, with 15 bases left in between. CDR3 sequence: CASSQRESGPYEQYF. The CDR3 nucleotides read TGTGCCAGCAGCCAACGAGAGAGTGGCCCGTACGAGCAGTACTTC.

The chain combines TRBV12-1 with TRBJ1-6. TRBV12-1 is a pseudogene. The CDR3 totals 19 residues. The CDR3 here is CASSFEARSLSSYNSPLHF. The CDR3 region has the DNA TGTGCCAGCAGCTTTGAGGCCCGATCACTAAGCTCCTATAATTCACCCCTCCACTTT.

The V gene is TRBV5-1, the J gene TRBJ2-2; 7 nucleotides match TRBD1. From germline, CDR1 is SGHRS and CDR2 YFSETQ. The V and J ends lost 4 bases and 10 bases, in that order; junction bases with no gene match: 13. CDR3 size: 15 residues. CDR3 loop: CASSRGRQGTEELFF. CDR3 bases: TGCGCCAGCAGCCGAGGGAGACAGGGCACGGAGGAGCTGTTTTTT. The variable domain in full, with the rest retrieved from reference TRBV5-1 and TRBJ2-2, is KAGVTQTPRYLIKTRGQQVTLSCSPISGHRSVSWYQQTPGQGLQFLFEYFSETQRNKGNFPGRFSGRQFSNSRSEMNVSTLELGDSALYLCASSRGRQGTEELFFGEGSRLTVL.

In this sample, this clone turned up a few times. The genes are TRBV5-5 and TRBJ1-2; 11 nucleotides agree with TRBD1. Germline trimming cut 4 bases from V and 7 bases from J; bases unmatched to any gene: 6. Germline V gives CDR1 SGHKS, CDR2 YYEKEE (reference sequence). The CDR3 contains 14 residues. The CDR3 loop reads CASSPGQGASGYTF. The CDR3 region has the DNA TGTGCCAGCAGCCCCGGACAGGGGGCTTCTGGCTACACCTTC.

This clone was recorded many times. The chain combines TRBV7-9 with TRBJ1-6; TRBD1 is a possible D gene (6 bases). V lost 0 bases and J lost 5, with 11 bases in between. Germline values: CDR1 SEHNR, CDR2 FQNEAQ (reference sequence). This CDR3 contains 16 residues. CDR3 coding DNA: TGTGCCAGCAGCTTAGCTTGGGGGGCAAATAATTCACCCCTCCACTTT. This encodes CASSLAWGANNSPLHF.

The chain combines TRBV5-6 with TRBJ1-4; 7 positions agree with TRBD1. CDR1 and CDR2 (germline): SGHDT, YYEEEE. The length of the CDR3 is 17 residues. V lost 6 bases and J lost 5; bases outside the gene matches: 16. The CDR3, as DNA: TGTGCCAGCACCCTGACCGGACAGGTCGGCAGCAATGAAAAACTGTTTTTT. Translation: CASTLTGQVGSNEKLFF.

The table lists this clone with a few counts. This chain connects TRBV2 to TRBJ1-5; D may be TRBD1 (6 bases). Trimming took off 3 bases at V and 7 bases at J, with 16 bases between the two ends. Germline V CDR1 and CDR2: SNHLY, FYNNEI. This CDR3 has 15 residues. DNA for the CDR3: TGTGCCAGCAGTGATCTTCGGGGTGGGGGCCAGCCCCAGCATTTT. Translation gives CASSDLRGGGQPQHF.

The rearrangement joins TRBV4-1 to TRBJ1-6; a possible D gene is TRBD1 (5 bases). The CDR3 is made up of 17 amino acids. The germline V and J ends were trimmed by 0 bases and 0 bases, with 9 bases remaining between them. Per the germline V gene, CDR1 is MGHRA and CDR2 is YSYEKL. The DNA of the CDR3 is TGCGCCAGCAGCCAAGAATCCGGGGGCTCCTATAATTCACCCCTCCACTTT. As protein: CASSQESGGSYNSPLHF.

V usage is TRBV30 and J usage is TRBJ2-3; D possibly corresponds to TRBD2 (5 bases). The V gene's germline CDR1 is GTSNPN and CDR2 SVGIG (reference sequence). This CDR3 spans 14 amino acids. V lost 3 bases and J 2 bases, leaving 12 bases between the germline ends. DNA for the CDR3: TGTGCCTGGAGCGCCGGGGAAATCACAGATACGCAGTATTTT. Translating it yields CAWSAGEITDTQYF.

On this clone itself: In the same sample, other DNA sequences code for this CDR3. The rearrangement uses TRBV19 and TRBJ2-5; 14 nucleotides line up with TRBD2. The CDR3 has 16 residues. The V gene end was trimmed by 5 bases and the J gene end by 2 bases; junction bases not matched to a gene: 4. Germline V CDR1 and CDR2: LNHDA, SQIVND (reference sequence). CDR3 sequence reads: CASSRTSGGLQETQYF. CDR3 coding DNA: TGTGCCAGTAGTCGGACTAGCGGGGGGTTACAAGAGACCCAGTACTTC.

The chain's CDR3 is CASRPSSGGRGEQYF. CDR3 sequence (DNA): TGTGCCAGCAGGCCCTCTAGCGGGGGACGAGGCGAGCAGTACTTC. The chain is built from TRBV28 and TRBJ2-7; 10 nucleotides align to TRBD2. V trimming: 6 bases; J trimming: 6 bases; junction bases outside the gene matches: 11. The V gene's germline CDR1 is MDHEN and CDR2 SYDVKM. The CDR3 extends over 15 amino acids. Supplemented by reference TRBV28 and TRBJ2-7, the full variable domain reads DVKVTQSSRYLVKRTGEKVFLECVQDMDHENMFWYRQDPGLGLRLIYFSYDVKMKEKGDIPEGYSVSREKKERFSLILESASTNQTSMYLCASRPSSGGRGEQYFGPGTRLTVT.

The V gene is TRBV7-9, the J gene TRBJ2-5; 8 bases are shared with TRBD2. Per germline, CDR1 SEHNR and CDR2 FQNEAQ (reference sequence). V lost 3 bases to trimming and J lost 0 bases; unmatched junction nucleotides: 6. The CDR3 runs 16 residues. CDR3 DNA: TGTGCCAGCAGCTTCCAGCGGGGGACCGACCAAGAGACCCAGTACTTC. Its protein product is CASSFQRGTDQETQYF.

The chain joins TRBV18 to TRBJ1-1, with D uncertain. Trimming stripped 2 bases from V and 1 base from J, with 5 bases between. Germline V gene data show CDR1 as KGHSH and CDR2 as LQKENI. The CDR3 length is 13 residues. CDR3 DNA: TGTGCCAGCTCACCAAACCAGAACACTGAAGCTTTCTTT. The encoded protein is CASSPNQNTEAFF.

V usage is TRBV28 and J usage is TRBJ2-5; D may be TRBD1 (5 bases). The germline V gene encodes CDR1 MDHEN and CDR2 SYDVKM. V lost 0 bases, J lost 5 bases, and 16 bases lay in between. This CDR3 has 16 amino acids. CDR3 in DNA: TGTGCCAGCAGTTTATGGTCTAGGGGCCGTCGGGAGACCCAGTACTTC. Encoded protein: CASSLWSRGRRETQYF.

This chain connects TRBV4-3 to TRBJ2-1; the match to TRBD2 covers 10 bases. J was trimmed by 3 bases and V by 1 base; bases with no gene match: 6. The CDR3 runs 17 residues. CDR1 is LGHNA and CDR2 is YSLEER in the germline V gene. The CDR3 sequence is CASSQAWGLALYNEQFF. The CDR3 coding sequence is TGCGCCAGCAGCCAAGCTTGGGGACTAGCGCTCTACAATGAGCAGTTCTTC.

This clone was recorded once. The chain recombines TRBV5-1 with TRBJ2-1; D is unclear. The CDR3 runs 15 residues. Looked up from germline, CDR1 is SGHRS and CDR2 is YFSETQ. The V and J ends lost 0 bases and 4 bases respectively, with 11 bases between them. CDR3 nucleotide sequence: TGCGCCAGCAGCTTGGCCGGGCTGGGGTACAATGAGCAGTTCTTC. The encoded protein is CASSLAGLGYNEQFF. Drawing the rest from reference TRBV5-1 and TRBJ2-1, the complete variable domain is KAGVTQTPRYLIKTRGQQVTLSCSPISGHRSVSWYQQTPGQGLQFLFEYFSETQRNKGNFPGRFSGRQFSNSRSEMNVSTLELGDSALYLCASSLAGLGYNEQFFGPGTRLTVL.

Note on this clone: The junction differs from germline at one of its ends, possibly a read error. This chain uses TRBV7-7 with TRBJ2-3; tentatively, D is TRBD1 or TRBD2 (5 bases each). Looked up from germline, CDR1 is SSHAT and CDR2 is FNYEAQ (reference sequence). The CDR3 contains 15 residues. The CDR3 region is CASSLVGGAGDTQYF. CDR3 nucleotide sequence: TGTGCTAGCAGCTTAGTTGGGGGTGCAGGGGATACGCAGTATTTT.

The rearrangement links TRBV29-1 to TRBJ2-7; TRBD1 agrees at 7 bases. CDR1 and CDR2 (germline): SQVTM, ANQGSEA. Losses at the gene ends were 0 bases for V and 0 bases for J; bases not matched to a gene: 2. This CDR3 spans 14 amino acids. The CDR3 here is CSVEDRGSSYEQYF. CDR3 DNA: TGCAGCGTTGAAGACAGGGGGAGCTCCTACGAGCAGTACTTC.

This chain joins TRBV6-5 and TRBJ2-3; a possible D gene is TRBD1 (5 bases). This CDR3 has 15 amino acids. The V end lost 2 bases, the J end lost 6 bases, and 15 bases lay between the germline ends. Germline lookup yields CDR1 MNHEY and CDR2 SVGAGI. For the CDR3, the DNA is TGTGCCAGCAGTTACGACACAGGCAAAGGGGATACGCAGTATTTT. It is translated as CASSYDTGKGDTQYF.